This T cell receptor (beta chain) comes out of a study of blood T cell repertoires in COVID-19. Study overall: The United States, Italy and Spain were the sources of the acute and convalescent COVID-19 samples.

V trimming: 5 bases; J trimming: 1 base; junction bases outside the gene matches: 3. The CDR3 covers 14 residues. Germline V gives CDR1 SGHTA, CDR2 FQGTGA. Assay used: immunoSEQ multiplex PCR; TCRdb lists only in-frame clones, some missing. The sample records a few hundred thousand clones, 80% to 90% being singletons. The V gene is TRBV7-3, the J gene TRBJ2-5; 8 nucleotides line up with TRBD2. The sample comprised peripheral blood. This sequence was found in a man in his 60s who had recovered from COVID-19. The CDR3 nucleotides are TGTGCCAGCAGCCCGAGCGGGGGCCAAGAGACCCAGTACTTC. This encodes CASSPSGGQETQYF.